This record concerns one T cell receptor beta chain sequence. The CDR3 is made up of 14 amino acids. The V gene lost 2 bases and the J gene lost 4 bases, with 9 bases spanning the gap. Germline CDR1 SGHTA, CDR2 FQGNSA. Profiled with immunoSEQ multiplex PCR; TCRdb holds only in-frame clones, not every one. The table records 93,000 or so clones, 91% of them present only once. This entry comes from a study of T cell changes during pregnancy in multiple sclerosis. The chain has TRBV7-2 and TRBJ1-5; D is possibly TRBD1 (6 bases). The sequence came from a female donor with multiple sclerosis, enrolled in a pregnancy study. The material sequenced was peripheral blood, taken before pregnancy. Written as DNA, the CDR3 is TGTGCCAGCAGCTTACAGGGGTCAAATCAGCCCCAGCATTTT. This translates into CASSLQGSNQPQHF.